The 20 T cell receptor beta chains given below trace back to one sample, sequenced in a study of vaccination and CD4 T cells after COVID-19. The antigens these receptors bind are not known. The treatment is: roughly ten-day PBMC culture with coronavirus spike peptide pools or control peptides (ViraFEST assay). Once obtained from cultured CD4+ T cells, the DNA was sequenced using the Oncomine TCR Beta short-read assay. TCRdb reanalysed the PCR reads using MiXCR and keeps one entry per CDR3 protein. The table shows some 25,000 distinct CDR3 sequences, with around 66% occurring only once. Material for sequencing was CD4+ T cells from blood, cultured in vitro. Receptor source: a human donor who had recovered from COVID-19.

The rearrangement joins TRBV11-2 to TRBJ1-2; D not resolved. V was cut by 1 base and J by 7 bases, with 7 bases left in between. Germline CDR1 SGHAT, CDR2 FQNNGV. This CDR3 has 12 amino acids. CDR3 coding DNA: TGTGCCAGCAGCTTAGTTTCGGCTGGCTACACCTTC. Protein sequence: CASSLVSAGYTF.

This clonotype was detected a few times. The rearrangement uses TRBV6-5 and TRBJ1-2; no firm D call. V shed 2 bases and J shed 4 bases, with 11 bases lying between them. The germline V gene encodes CDR1 MNHEY and CDR2 SVGAGI. The CDR3 is made up of 14 amino acids. The CDR3 DNA follows: TGTGCCAGCAGTTACCACGGCAGGAGCTATGGCTACACCTTC. Translated: CASSYHGRSYGYTF.

The chain combines TRBV2 with TRBJ2-2; D not resolved. There are 14 residues in the CDR3. Germline assignment: CDR1 SNHLY and CDR2 FYNNEI. The V end was cut by 2 bases, the J end by 1 base, with 5 bases between. This chain's CDR3 is CASSEIRNTGELFF. CDR3 in DNA: TGTGCCAGCAGTGAAATCAGGAACACCGGGGAGCTGTTTTTT.

The sample holds a few counts of this clonotype. The genes are TRBV19 and TRBJ1-1; TRBD1 might be the D (5 bases). CDR1 is LNHDA and CDR2 is SQIVND in the germline V gene (reference sequence). The length of the CDR3 is 18 residues. The V end was cut by 6 bases, the J end by 10 bases, with 33 bases between. CDR3 in amino acids: CASRTGIVGQAHYEGAFF. The CDR3 region has the DNA TGTGCCAGTAGGACGGGGATCGTCGGACAAGCGCACTATGAGGGAGCTTTCTTT.

This clonotype has just one count. V gene TRBV7-2 combines with J gene TRBJ2-7; D is possibly TRBD2 (5 bases). The V and J ends lost 6 bases and 5 bases respectively, with 23 bases between them. CDR1 and CDR2 from the germline V gene are SGHTA and FQGNSA. The CDR3 covers 16 residues. Here the CDR3 reads CASSRRPGSQSNEQYF. CDR3 in DNA: TGTGCCAGCAGTAGGCGGCCGGGGAGCCAATCCAACGAGCAGTACTTC.

This clonotype was detected only a few times. This chain connects TRBV6-2 or TRBV6-3 to TRBJ1-5, with TRBD1 matching over 8 bases. The ends lost 6 bases at V and 7 bases at J; junction bases unmatched: 8. This CDR3 is built from 14 residues. Germline CDR1 reads MNHEY; CDR2 reads SVGEGT. The CDR3 sequence is CASRQTGAGQPQHF. The DNA of the CDR3 is TGTGCCAGCAGACAGACAGGGGCCGGACAGCCCCAGCATTTT.

V usage is TRBV20-1 and J usage is TRBJ2-4; D is uncertain. Per the germline V gene, CDR1 is DFQATT and CDR2 is SNEGSKA (reference sequence). The V end lost 6 bases, the J end lost 12 bases, and 15 bases lay between the germline ends. The CDR3 spans 11 residues. Written as DNA, the CDR3 is TGCAGTGCCCCCCAGACATACTATCAGTACTTC. Residues: CSAPQTYYQYF.

The V gene is TRBV6-1, the J gene TRBJ1-2; weak D call: TRBD1 (6 bases). With 10 bases removed from V and 2 bases from J, the gap between germline ends came to 23 bases. From germline, CDR1 is MNHNS and CDR2 SASEGT. CDR3 length equals 16 residues. CDR3 nucleotide sequence: TGTGCCACATCGACAGGAGACTCTCAAAAAAACTATGGCTACACCTTC. Encoded protein: CATSTGDSQKNYGYTF.

This clonotype was observed a handful of times. One end of the junction fails to match germline, which may point to a read error. The V call is TRBV20-1, the J call TRBJ2-7; 7 bases are a match to TRBD1. Per germline, CDR1 DFQATT and CDR2 SNEGSKA (reference sequence). The CDR3 consists of 15 residues. The DNA for the CDR3 is TGCAGTGCTCGAGAAAGGGGACAGCCCTCCTACGAGCAGTACTTC. This codes for CSARERGQPSYEQYF.

The chain uses TRBV24-1 and TRBJ2-2; 12 bases align to TRBD1. J gave up 8 bases and V 7 bases, and 7 bases lay outside the gene matches. This CDR3 is built from 15 residues. Looked up from germline, CDR1 is KGHDR and CDR2 is SFDVKD. The CDR3 DNA reads TGTGCCACCAGGCCGGGACAGGGGGCGTCAGGGGAGCTGTTTTTT. Translated, it gives CATRPGQGASGELFF.

This rearrangement joins TRBV19 to TRBJ2-7, with 9 bases lining up with TRBD1. Per the germline V gene, CDR1 is LNHDA and CDR2 is SQIVND (reference sequence). The CDR3 is 14 residues long. After removal of 6 bases from V and 4 bases from J, the junction contained 7 bases not matched to a gene. The CDR3 loop reads CASSSRDRVYEQYF. The DNA of the CDR3 is TGTGCCAGTAGCTCTCGGGACAGGGTATACGAGCAGTACTTC.

This clonotype was seen more than once but under ten times. The genes are TRBV28 and TRBJ1-6; unclear D gene. This CDR3 contains 15 residues. V lost 0 bases and J lost 5, with 8 bases in between. Germline CDR1 reads MDHEN; CDR2 reads SYDVKM. The CDR3 sequence is CASSLWGRNNSPLHF. In DNA, the CDR3 is TGTGCCAGCAGTTTATGGGGCAGAAATAATTCACCCCTCCACTTT.

The rearrangement links TRBV9 to TRBJ1-2; D unresolved. In germline, CDR1 is SGDLS, CDR2 YYNGEE. The CDR3 totals 15 residues. V was clipped by 4 bases and J by 5 bases, with 18 bases between them. CDR3 DNA: TGTGCCAGCAGCCCACAAGGACGAGCAGGATATGGCTACACCTTC. Translating it yields CASSPQGRAGYGYTF.

In its sample, this clonotype was seen once. The chain has TRBV20-1 and TRBJ2-5; a weak D match, TRBD1 (5 bases). V was cut by 1 base and J by 4 bases, with 16 bases left in between. Germline lookup yields CDR1 DFQATT and CDR2 SNEGSKA (reference sequence). CDR3 length equals 15 residues. The CDR3 loop reads CSARGQGGSSETQYF. In nucleotides, the CDR3 is TGCAGTGCTAGAGGCCAGGGCGGATCCTCAGAGACCCAGTACTTC.

The chain recombines TRBV24-1 with TRBJ2-3; TRBD2 matches at 10 bases. CDR1 KGHDR and CDR2 SFDVKD come from the germline V gene. The CDR3 contains 17 residues. J gave up 5 bases and V 1 base, and 8 bases lay outside the gene matches. The CDR3 sequence: CATSDFWASGSKDTQYF. Here the CDR3 DNA reads TGTGCCACCAGTGATTTTTGGGCTAGCGGGAGTAAAGATACGCAGTATTTT.

V and J are TRBV27 and TRBJ1-2, with D hard to call. Looked up from germline, CDR1 is MNHEY and CDR2 is SMNVEV (reference sequence). CDR3 size: 13 residues. V was trimmed by 8 bases and J by 6 bases, leaving 16 bases between them. This CDR3 is CASGKTVADGYTF. The CDR3, as DNA: TGTGCCAGCGGAAAAACAGTCGCGGATGGCTACACCTTC.

The chain couples TRBV10-3 to TRBJ2-5; the D is unclear. This CDR3 spans 14 amino acids. Germline CDR1 ENHRY, CDR2 SYGVKD. V was cut by 2 bases and J by 5 bases, with 12 bases left in between. CDR3 coding DNA: TGTGCCATCAGTGAGACGCGGCAGAAGGAGACCCAGTACTTC. Amino acid sequence: CAISETRQKETQYF.

This clonotype was counted only a few times. The V gene is TRBV28, the J gene TRBJ2-3, with no clear D. V lost 3 bases to trimming and J lost 7 bases, with 17 bases between them. The CDR3 consists of 15 residues. The germline V gene has CDR1 MDHEN and CDR2 SYDVKM. The CDR3 here is CASSLGGSRGHTQYF. The CDR3 region has the DNA TGTGCCAGCAGTTTGGGTGGGTCCCGAGGCCATACGCAGTATTTT.

The table lists this clonotype with a few counts. The chain links TRBV12-3 or TRBV12-4 to TRBJ1-5; weak D call: TRBD1 (5 bases). The CDR3 runs to 13 residues. The V end was cut by 5 bases, the J end by 6 bases, with 11 bases between. CDR3: CASSQGLVQPQHF. In DNA, the CDR3 is TGTGCCAGCAGTCAGGGTCTGGTTCAGCCCCAGCATTTT.

CDR3 coding DNA: TGCAGTGCGAACTCTGGAAACACCATATATTTT. This encodes CSANSGNTIYF. The chain couples TRBV20-1 to TRBJ1-3; no firm D call. From germline, CDR1 is DFQATT and CDR2 SNEGSKA (reference sequence). Trimming left V 6 bases short and J 0 bases short, with 3 bases between. This CDR3 is built from 11 residues.